Listed below are T cell receptor beta chains from one sample, sequenced in a study of CD8 T cells in ankylosing spondylitis. TCRdb re-analysed the 5' RACE reads in MiXCR, keeping a single row per CDR3 protein. The table has about 700,000 distinct CDR3 sequences, 15% to 20% seen once. Sequenced sample: blood, either unsorted or a sorted T cell fraction (not recorded which). The receptors shown here come from a male donor with ankylosing spondylitis. CDR3s include the opening cysteine and the closing phenylalanine or tryptophan. The order of the fields is V gene, D gene, clone size, J gene, CDR3 protein, CDR3 DNA. D genes are given only for firm matches. Clone size, where shown, is once, few, many, or a class for clones that have expanded.

V: TRBV5-1
D: .
size: .
J: TRBJ2-1
CDR3: CASSLDPLSSYNEQFF
DNA: TGCGCCAGCAGCTTGGACCCGCTTAGCTCCTACAATGAGCAGTTCTTC

V: TRBV29-1
D: .
size: .
J: TRBJ1-5
CDR3: CSVVEGGNQPQHF
DNA: TGCAGCGTTGTTGAGGGAGGCAATCAGCCCCAGCATTTT

V: TRBV10-1
D: TRBD1
size: few
J: TRBJ1-5
CDR3: CASSEPFADRVRDQPQHF
DNA: TGCGCCAGCAGTGAACCCTTTGCAGACAGGGTACGCGATCAGCCCCAGCATTTT

V: TRBV6-2/TRBV6-3
D: .
size: .
J: TRBJ2-1
CDR3: CASTISGPYNEQFF
DNA: TGTGCCAGCACCATCAGCGGGCCTTACAATGAGCAGTTCTTC

V: TRBV20-1
D: .
size: .
J: TRBJ2-2
CDR3: CSASRISETGELFF
DNA: TGCAGTGCTAGTCGGATTTCGGAGACCGGGGAGCTGTTTTTT

V: TRBV6-1
D: TRBD1
size: .
J: TRBJ2-1
CDR3: CASRGADRESYNEQFF
DNA: TGTGCCAGCAGGGGGGCTGACAGGGAATCTTACAATGAGCAGTTCTTC

V: TRBV27
D: TRBD1
size: .
J: TRBJ1-1
CDR3: CASSALGQGIEAFF
DNA: TGTGCCAGCAGTGCCCTAGGACAGGGCATAGAAGCTTTCTTT

V: TRBV29-1
D: .
size: few
J: TRBJ2-7
CDR3: CSVKTDRHYEQYF
DNA: TGCAGCGTCAAAACCGACAGACACTACGAGCAGTACTTC

V: TRBV28
D: TRBD1
size: few
J: TRBJ1-1
CDR3: CASSFDRVMILNTEAFF
DNA: TGTGCCAGCAGTTTTGACAGGGTAATGATCCTGAACACTGAAGCTTTCTTT

V: TRBV5-1
D: .
size: many
J: TRBJ1-1
CDR3: CASSSGVRGTTEAFF
DNA: TGCGCCAGCAGCTCGGGCGTTCGCGGGACCACTGAAGCTTTCTTT

V: TRBV29-1
D: .
size: .
J: TRBJ1-1
CDR3: CSVERAQGTEAFF
DNA: TGCAGCGTTGAAAGAGCGCAGGGCACTGAAGCTTTCTTT

V: TRBV30
D: TRBD1
size: .
J: TRBJ2-5
CDR3: CAWRFWTGGQETQYF
DNA: TGTGCCTGGAGATTCTGGACAGGGGGCCAAGAGACCCAGTACTTC

V: TRBV12-3/TRBV12-4
D: TRBD1
size: few
J: TRBJ2-1
CDR3: CASSLRTGPNEQFF
DNA: TGTGCCAGCAGTTTAAGGACAGGGCCCAATGAGCAGTTCTTC

V: TRBV5-1
D: TRBD2
size: .
J: TRBJ2-3
CDR3: CASRITGAPSGRAGSTDTQYF
DNA: TGCGCCAGCAGAATCACAGGGGCGCCTAGCGGGAGGGCCGGGAGCACAGATACGCAGTATTTT

V: TRBV5-5
D: TRBD2
size: .
J: TRBJ2-5
CDR3: CASSPFSGSETQYF
DNA: TGTGCCAGCAGCCCTTTTAGCGGGAGTGAGACCCAGTACTTC

V: TRBV6-1
D: .
size: .
J: TRBJ1-1
CDR3: CASSAGKNTEAFF
DNA: TGTGCCAGCAGCGCAGGGAAGAACACTGAAGCTTTCTTT

V: TRBV6-1
D: TRBD2
size: .
J: TRBJ2-7
CDR3: CASSLSGDVYEQYF
DNA: TGTGCCAGCAGTCTTAGCGGGGACGTCTACGAGCAGTACTTC

V: TRBV7-3
D: TRBD2
size: few
J: TRBJ2-7
CDR3: CASSLWPSGSYEQYF
DNA: TGTGCCAGCAGCTTATGGCCTAGCGGGAGCTACGAGCAGTACTTC

V: TRBV4-1
D: .
size: .
J: TRBJ2-7
CDR3: CASSQSYMYEQYF
DNA: TGCGCCAGCAGCCAGAGCTATATGTACGAGCAGTACTTC

V: TRBV20-1
D: TRBD2
size: few
J: TRBJ2-1
CDR3: CSAREAGGPYNEQFF
DNA: TGCAGTGCTAGGGAAGCGGGGGGCCCCTACAATGAGCAGTTCTTC

V: TRBV6-1
D: TRBD2
size: .
J: TRBJ2-7
CDR3: CASRSAGVNEQYF
DNA: TGTGCCAGCAGGTCCGCGGGGGTCAACGAGCAGTACTTC

V: TRBV18
D: .
size: few
J: TRBJ1-6
CDR3: CASSPRGNSPLHF
DNA: TGTGCCAGCTCACCACGTGGTAATTCACCCCTCCACTTT

V: TRBV10-3
D: .
size: .
J: TRBJ2-7
CDR3: CAIRSNTTYEQYF
DNA: TGTGCCATCAGGTCCAATACCACCTACGAGCAGTACTTC

V: TRBV18
D: .
size: many
J: TRBJ2-7
CDR3: CASSRLVGYVYEQYF
DNA: TGTGCCAGCTCACGGTTGGTGGGATATGTCTACGAGCAGTACTTC